These T cell receptor beta chains were read from a single sample in a study of tumour-infiltrating T cells in Burkitt lymphoma. Only in-frame clones appear in the TCRdb table, and some are missing; sequencing was by immunoSEQ multiplex PCR. The table lists 2,000 to 2,500 clones, about 88% of them singletons. Sequences were obtained from tumor tissue. The source is a human donor with diffuse large B-cell lymphoma. Each CDR3 is given with its conserved first and last residue. Fields, in order: V gene, clone size, D gene, J gene, CDR3 DNA, CDR3 protein. D genes are given only for firm matches. Clone size is given for some rows only: seen once, a few or many times, or a class if the clone is expanded.

TRBV5-1	NA	NA	TRBJ2-2	TGCGCCAGCAGCTCCCGGTCGACAGCAGCCACCGGGGAGCTGTTTTTT	CASSSRSTAATGELFF
TRBV5-8	NA	TRBD2	TRBJ2-5	TGTGCCAGCCCCGGAGGGCTTTTCGGAGCGGGAGGCCCGTACCAAGAGACCCAGTACTTC	CASPGGLFGAGGPYQETQYF
TRBV5-4	NA	TRBD2	TRBJ2-5	TGTGCCAGCCAGACTAGCGGGAGATCCCAAGAGACCCAGTACTTC	CASQTSGRSQETQYF
TRBV7-3	NA	NA	TRBJ1-1	TGTGCCAGCAGCCAAGGAGGGAGGAAAGACACTGAAGCTTTCTTT	CASSQGGRKDTEAFF
TRBV2	NA	NA	TRBJ1-5	TGTGCCAGCAGTGAAGCGCGACGGAACAATCAGCCCCAGCATTTT	CASSEARRNNQPQHF
TRBV21-1	NA	NA	TRBJ2-7	NA	CASSFGTGAYEQYF
TRBV4-3	NA	NA	TRBJ1-2	TGCGCCAGCAGCCAAGAGGCAGGGTTCGACTATGGCTACACCTTC	CASSQEAGFDYGYTF
TRBV28	NA	NA	TRBJ1-5	TGTGCCAGCACCCCAGTCCGAAATCAGCCCCAGCATTTT	CASTPVRNQPQHF
TRBV28	NA	TRBD1	TRBJ1-5	TGTGCCAGCAGTAGACCGGGACAGGGTGTGAGGCCCCAGCATTTT	CASSRPGQGVRPQHF
TRBV4-3	once	NA	TRBJ1-4	TGCGCCAGCAGCCCTCGGCCAGTAACTAATGAAAAACTGTTTTTT	CASSPRPVTNEKLFF
TRBV7-9	NA	NA	TRBJ2-1	TGTGCCGGCCAAGGAGCATTGAACAATGAGCAGTTCTTC	CAGQGALNNEQFF
TRBV27	NA	TRBD2	TRBJ2-1	TGTGCCAGCAGTTTGCAGGGACTACTCACGGCCAATGAGCAGTTCTTC	CASSLQGLLTANEQFF
TRBV28	NA	TRBD2	TRBJ2-1	TGTGCCAGCAGTGACCCGAGCGGGAGGGCACCTGGGCAGTTCTTC	CASSDPSGRAPGQFF
TRBV6-1	NA	TRBD1	TRBJ1-5	TGTGCCAGCAGTGAGGAGGACAGGTTCGGTCAGCCCCAGCATTTT	CASSEEDRFGQPQHF
TRBV27	NA	TRBD2	TRBJ2-1	TGTGCCAGCAGTTTTTCCGGGACTAACTCGTACAATGAGCAGTTCTTC	CASSFSGTNSYNEQFF
TRBV7-3	NA	TRBD1	TRBJ2-1	TGTGCCAGCAGCTTAACCGGGACAGGGATGAATGAGCAGTTCTTC	CASSLTGTGMNEQFF
TRBV20-1	NA	TRBD1	TRBJ2-7	TGCAGTGCCGGGACAGGCTACGAGCAGTACTTC	CSAGTGYEQYF
TRBV5-1	large	TRBD2	TRBJ2-2	TGCGCCAGCAGCTTGGACCCTAGCGGGAGGGCCGGAAGTAACACCGGGGAGCTGTTTTTT	CASSLDPSGRAGSNTGELFF
TRBV9	NA	NA	TRBJ2-2	TGTGCCAGCGGTATAGCGCACACCGGGGAGCTGTTTTTT	CASGIAHTGELFF
TRBV7-3	NA	NA	TRBJ2-1	TGTGCCAGCAGCTCCGGGGCCGAGCAGTTCTTC	CASSSGAEQFF
TRBV10-3	NA	NA	TRBJ1-6	TGTGCCATCAAAGGGGGGGCGCCCGGGGATTCACCCCTCCACTTT	CAIKGGAPGDSPLHF
TRBV29-1	NA	NA	TRBJ2-7	TGCAGCGTTGAAGATCGCCGGGGGAGCTACGAGCAGTACTTC	CSVEDRRGSYEQYF
TRBV6-5	NA	TRBD1	TRBJ1-1	TGTGCCACTCGGGACAGGGGAGGAACTGAAGCTTTCTTT	CATRDRGGTEAFF
TRBV27	NA	NA	TRBJ2-2	TGTGCCAGCAGTTTTCAGGGGAGGCTAGCGGCTAACACCGGGGAGCTGTTTTTT	CASSFQGRLAANTGELFF
TRBV19	NA	NA	TRBJ1-4	TGTGCCAGTAGTATAAGTTCGGAAAAACTGTTTTTT	CASSISSEKLFF
TRBV29-1	NA	NA	TRBJ2-5	TGCAGCTCAGGGGTAGGCGGGGAGACCCAGTACTTC	CSSGVGGETQYF
TRBV2	NA	NA	TRBJ2-1	TGTGCCAGCAGTGTCTCTCTTGACCCAATGAATGAGCAGTTCTTC	CASSVSLDPMNEQFF
TRBV9	NA	TRBD2	TRBJ2-7	TGTGCCAGCAGCGTAGCGGGAGGGCTTATCGACGAGCAGTACTTC	CASSVAGGLIDEQYF
TRBV20-1	NA	NA	TRBJ1-1	TGCAGTGCTAGTTCGAACACTGAAGCTTTCTTT	CSASSNTEAFF
TRBV7-6	NA	TRBD2	TRBJ2-3	TGTGCCAGCAGCTTAGCGCAGGGCGGGAGAATGGTAGATACGCAGTATTTT	CASSLAQGGRMVDTQYF
TRBV5-4	NA	TRBD2	TRBJ2-1	TGTGCCAGCAGCGCTCCCGGGACTAGGGTCTCGGCCAATGAGCAGTTCTTC	CASSAPGTRVSANEQFF
TRBV11-3	NA	TRBD2	TRBJ2-7	TGTGCCAGCAGTAGCGGGAGCTACGAGCAGTACTTC	CASSSGSYEQYF
TRBV5-1	NA	NA	TRBJ2-1	TGCGCCAGCAGCTTGGATGGGAGCAAGTTCTTC	CASSLDGSKFF
TRBV19	NA	TRBD2	TRBJ2-1	TGTGCCAGTAGTATGACTAGCGGACAATACAATGAGCAGTTCTTC	CASSMTSGQYNEQFF
TRBV11-2	few	NA	TRBJ1-1	TGTGCCAGCAGCCCCCCATTTACTCCTGAAGCTTTCTTT	CASSPPFTPEAFF
TRBV14	NA	NA	TRBJ2-5	TGTGCCAGCAGCTGGGACCACCAAGAGACCCAGTACTTC	CASSWDHQETQYF
TRBV9	once	NA	TRBJ1-1	TGTGCCAGCAGCCTTAGCTGGGGACAAAACACTGAAGCTTTCTTT	CASSLSWGQNTEAFF
TRBV2	NA	TRBD1	TRBJ1-1	TGTGCCAGCAGTGAGCAGGGGGACACTGAAGCTTTCTTT	CASSEQGDTEAFF
TRBV19	NA	TRBD1	TRBJ1-5	TGTGCCAGTAGTACCCGGGACAGGGGCAATCAGCCCCAGCATTTT	CASSTRDRGNQPQHF
TRBV6-5	NA	NA	TRBJ2-7	TGTGCCAGCAGCACACTTGGCGAGCAGTACTTC	CASSTLGEQYF
TRBV10-3	NA	NA	TRBJ2-6	TGTGCCATCAGTGAGTCGACTGGGGCCAACGTCCTGACTTTC	CAISESTGANVLTF
TRBV28	NA	NA	TRBJ2-1	TGTGCCAGCAGTTACAATGAGCAGTTCTTC	CASSYNEQFF
TRBV7-9	NA	TRBD1	TRBJ2-4	TGTGCCAGCAGCACGGACAGGGAGGTAGACATTCAGTACTTC	CASSTDREVDIQYF